This passage covers 15 T cell receptor beta chains from one sample sequenced in a study of T cell repertoires in cytomegalovirus infection (dated by TCRdb to about 2019). Per the publication, the treatment or condition label means: in vitro stimulation with specific CMV peptide epitopes to enrich CMV-specific T cells. TCRdb records Illumina HiSeq 1500 as the sequencer. Clones were called with MiXCR by TCRdb after fastp trimmed the public reads at Q25, and only in-frame beta chains were retained. Every distinct CDR3 protein forms one entry, paired with its most common genes and DNA. Recorded for this sample are some 480,000 distinct CDR3 sequences; around 35% of them occurred a single time. The ten most abundant clones make up around a sixth of the sample. Their target antigens are unknown. Sequences were derived from cultured PBMCs, sampled from culture after CMV antigen stimulation. The receptors derive from a human donor in good health (CMV status not recorded). Some clones in this sample may be carry-over from other donors' samples.

The chain uses TRBV10-3 and TRBJ2-1, with D hard to call. CDR1 is ENHRY, CDR2 SYGVKD, per germline. V shed 1 base and J shed 2 bases, with 12 bases lying between them. The CDR3 is 16 amino acids. The chain's CDR3 is CAISELETSAYNEQFF. CDR3 DNA sequence: TGTGCCATCAGTGAGTTGGAGACCTCCGCCTACAATGAGCAGTTCTTC.

The J gene is TRBJ2-3, the V gene TRBV20-1; D is uncertain. Trimming left V 3 bases short and J 4 bases short, with 5 bases between. Per the germline V gene, CDR1 is DFQATT and CDR2 is SNEGSKA (reference sequence). The CDR3 runs to 11 residues. In nucleotides, the CDR3 is TGCAGTGCTAGGGCGGCAGATACGCAGTATTTT. It yields the protein CSARAADTQYF.

This clonotype was detected ten times or more. CDR3 amino acids: CASSLIFGTGGTSPYGYTF. DNA for the CDR3: TGTGCCAGCAGCTTAATCTTCGGGACAGGGGGAACCTCTCCCTATGGCTACACCTTC. The V gene is TRBV7-2, the J gene TRBJ1-2; 11 positions match TRBD1. This CDR3 has 19 residues. Germline CDR1 reads SGHTA; CDR2 reads FQGNSA. The V and J ends lost 2 bases and 4 bases, in that order; junction bases with no gene match: 15. The full variable domain, rest sourced from reference TRBV7-2 and TRBJ1-2, is GAGVSQSPSNKVTEKGKDVELRCDPISGHTALYWYRQSLGQGLEFLIYFQGNSAPDKSGLPSDRFSAERTGGSVSTLTIQRTQQEDSAVYLCASSLIFGTGGTSPYGYTFGSGTRLTVV.

The V and J genes are TRBV5-6 and TRBJ1-2, with D uncertain. The V end was cut by 5 bases, the J end by 3 bases, with 17 bases between. The CDR3 runs 15 residues. Germline assignment: CDR1 SGHDT and CDR2 YYEEEE. The CDR3 is CASSPWQYIDYGYTF. The CDR3 DNA is TGTGCCAGCAGTCCCTGGCAGTACATCGACTATGGCTACACCTTC.

The rearrangement links TRBV7-2 to TRBJ2-3, with D perhaps matching TRBD1 or TRBD2 (5 bases each). Germline V lookup: CDR1 SGHTA, CDR2 FQGNSA. This CDR3 contains 13 residues. The V and J ends lost 5 bases and 6 bases respectively, with 12 bases between them. The CDR3 bases are TGTGCCAGCAGCATCCGGGGCGGCGATACGCAGTATTTT. It specifies CASSIRGGDTQYF.

This chain joins TRBV7-2 and TRBJ1-6; weak D call: TRBD1 (5 bases). The CDR3 is 12 amino acids. The germline gives CDR1 SGHTA, CDR2 FQGNSA. V lost 7 bases and J lost 15, with 16 bases in between. CDR3 amino acids: CASTLQGALLHF. CDR3 DNA sequence: TGTGCCAGCACCTTGCAGGGAGCGCTCCTCCACTTT. Full variable domain (outside the CDR3, taken from reference TRBV7-2 and TRBJ1-6): GAGVSQSPSNKVTEKGKDVELRCDPISGHTALYWYRQSLGQGLEFLIYFQGNSAPDKSGLPSDRFSAERTGGSVSTLTIQRTQQEDSAVYLCASTLQGALLHFGNGTRLTVT.

This clonotype has a count of ten or more. The chain combines TRBV7-2 with TRBJ2-2; D is ambiguous. The germline gives CDR1 SGHTA, CDR2 FQGNSA. The V end lost 2 bases, the J end lost 6 bases, and 7 bases lay between the germline ends. CDR3 length equals 13 residues. CDR3 DNA sequence: TGTGCCAGCAGCTTACAGGCCCCCGGGGAGCTGTTTTTT. This translates into CASSLQAPGELFF.

This clonotype was counted only a few times. The chain uses TRBV12-3 or TRBV12-4 and TRBJ2-5; TRBD2 aligns across 9 bases. CDR3 length: 15 residues. V lost 5 bases and J lost 2; bases outside the gene matches: 6. The CDR3, as DNA: TGTGCCAGCAGTCTCAGCGGGAGGCGGCAAGAGACCCAGTACTTC. It specifies CASSLSGRRQETQYF.

This clonotype was observed a handful of times. CDR3 residues: CASNSIRRLAGGPSNEQFF. The CDR3 DNA follows: TGTGCCAGCAATTCAATCCGGAGACTAGCGGGAGGGCCTTCCAATGAGCAGTTCTTC. This sequence joins TRBV28 and TRBJ2-1, with 14 bases matching TRBD2. There are 19 residues in the CDR3. Germline V gene data show CDR1 as MDHEN and CDR2 as SYDVKM. The trim removed 7 bases at V and 6 bases at J, leaving 17 bases unmatched.

This clonotype was observed once. The chain is built from TRBV24-1 and TRBJ2-6; a possible D gene is TRBD2 (5 bases). This CDR3 region has 16 residues. Germline V gives CDR1 KGHDR, CDR2 SFDVKD. Trimming shortened V by 2 bases and J by 1 base, and 8 bases separated the two germline ends. The CDR3 DNA reads as TGTGCCACCAGTGATTCCGGGGTATCTGGGGCCAACGTCCTGACTTTC. This codes for CATSDSGVSGANVLTF.

At least ten counts were recorded for this clonotype. The V and J genes are TRBV7-2 and TRBJ2-3; TRBD2 aligns across 9 bases. From germline, CDR1 is SGHTA and CDR2 FQGNSA. The CDR3 is 14 residues long. V lost 6 bases, J lost 4 bases, and 5 bases stayed unmatched. The CDR3 sequence is CASSSSGTSDTQYF. The CDR3 DNA sequence: TGTGCCAGCAGTTCTAGCGGGACCTCAGATACGCAGTATTTT.

This clonotype showed up just a few times. This chain joins TRBV11-3 and TRBJ1-1; D call uncertain. V lost 0 bases and J 0 bases, leaving 8 bases between the germline ends. CDR1 SGHNT and CDR2 YENEEA come from the germline V gene. This CDR3 region has 15 residues. CDR3: CASSLDGRLNTEAFF. The CDR3 region has the DNA TGTGCCAGCAGCTTAGATGGACGGTTGAACACTGAAGCTTTCTTT.

V usage is TRBV10-3 and J usage is TRBJ2-3, with TRBD2 matching 9 bases. CDR1 and CDR2 (germline): ENHRY, SYGVKD. The CDR3 is 16 amino acids. J lost 2 bases, V lost 6 bases, and 9 bases had no gene match. CDR3 residues: CAISALRGRDTDTQYF. The CDR3 DNA reads as TGTGCCATCAGCGCTCTACGCGGGAGGGACACAGATACGCAGTATTTT.

This clonotype came up a few times. The CDR3 nucleotides read TGTGCCAGCAGTCCCCCGGGTCGGACTAGCGGGAACACCGGGGAGCTGTTTTTT. The encoded protein is CASSPPGRTSGNTGELFF. This rearrangement joins TRBV28 to TRBJ2-2; the match to TRBD2 covers 10 bases. The V and J ends lost 5 bases and 1 base, in that order; junction bases with no gene match: 10. Germline V CDR1 and CDR2: MDHEN, SYDVKM. This CDR3 is 18 amino acids long.

The chain has TRBV6-1 and TRBJ2-7; tentative D call: TRBD2 (6 bases). This CDR3 is 15 amino acids long. From germline, CDR1 is MNHNS and CDR2 SASEGT. V lost 0 bases, J lost 9 bases, and 18 bases lay in between. CDR3 in amino acids: CASSEARMRGTAQYV. CDR3 DNA: TGTGCCAGCAGTGAAGCGCGCATGCGGGGCACTGCGCAGTACGTC.